This TCR beta chain was captured by sequencing in a study of T cell repertoires in cytomegalovirus infection. The CDR3 consists of 14 residues. J gave up 4 bases and V 1 base, and 0 bases lay outside the gene matches. Germline V gene sequence: CDR1 SNHLY, CDR2 FYNNEI. Study findings and constraints: Carriers of CMV plus the relevant HLA were identified by cumulative public TCR beta family frequency. Ex vivo, HLA-C-restricted CMV-specific TCR beta clonotypes prevailed over the rest of the response.

MiXCR, run by TCRdb on the reads, gives a single entry per CDR3 protein. The sample lists hundreds of thousands of distinct CDR3 sequences; about 39% were seen once. With respect to this clonotype: Its antigen is not identified.

The clonotype was recovered from a human donor in good health (CMV status not recorded). Some clones in this sample may be carry-over from other donors' samples. Sequences were derived from cultured PBMCs, sampled from culture after CMV antigen stimulation. The V and J genes are TRBV2 and TRBJ1-5; 8 positions agree with TRBD1. CDR3 region: CASSEDRGNQPQHF. CDR3 DNA sequence: TGTGCCAGCAGTGAAGACAGGGGGAATCAGCCCCAGCATTTT. Full variable domain (rest looked up from reference TRBV2 and TRBJ1-5): EPEVTQTPSHQVTQMGQEVILRCVPISNHLYFYWYRQILGQKVEFLVSFYNNEISEKSEIFDDQFSVERPDGSNFTLKIRSTKLEDSAMYFCASSEDRGNQPQHFGDGTRLSIL.